Detailed here is one T cell receptor beta chain. Its specificity is unknown. The sample originates from a study of T cell repertoires in cytomegalovirus infection. Overall study: Public TCR beta signatures provided an indication of both CMV infection and a matching HLA type.

Whole-study results and caveats: Of the TCR beta families, the public ones yielded a cumulative frequency that identified carriers of CMV plus the relevant HLA. Ex vivo, HLA-C-restricted CMV-specific TCR beta clonotypes prevailed over the rest of the response.

TCRdb analysed the reads with MiXCR anew, one entry per CDR3 protein. Of roughly 230,000 distinct CDR3 sequences listed, 22% were seen once; the top ten hold roughly 18%. Per germline, CDR1 SEHNR and CDR2 FQNEAQ (reference sequence). Trimming at V came to 3 bases and at J to 2 bases, leaving 8 bases not matched to a gene. The CDR3 extends over 16 amino acids. This sequence joins TRBV7-9 and TRBJ2-7, with 9 bases aligning to TRBD1. Sequenced: CD8+ T cells from PBMCs. This TCR came from a human donor in good health (CMV status not recorded). Some clones in this sample may be carry-over from other donors' samples. The CDR3 DNA sequence: TGTGCCAGCAGCTTCTCTGGACAGGGGACCACCTACGAGCAGTACTTC. As protein: CASSFSGQGTTYEQYF.